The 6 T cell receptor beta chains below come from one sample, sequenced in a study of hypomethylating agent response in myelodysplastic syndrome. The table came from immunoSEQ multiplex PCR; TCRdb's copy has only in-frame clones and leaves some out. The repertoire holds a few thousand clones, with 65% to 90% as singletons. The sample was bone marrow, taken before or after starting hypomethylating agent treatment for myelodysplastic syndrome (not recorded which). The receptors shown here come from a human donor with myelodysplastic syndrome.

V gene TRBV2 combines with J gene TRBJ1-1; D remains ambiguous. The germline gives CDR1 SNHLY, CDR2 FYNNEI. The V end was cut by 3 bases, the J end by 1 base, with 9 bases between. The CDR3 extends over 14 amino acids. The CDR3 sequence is CASSDPTANTEAFF. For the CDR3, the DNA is TGTGCCAGCAGTGATCCTACGGCGAACACTGAAGCTTTCTTT.

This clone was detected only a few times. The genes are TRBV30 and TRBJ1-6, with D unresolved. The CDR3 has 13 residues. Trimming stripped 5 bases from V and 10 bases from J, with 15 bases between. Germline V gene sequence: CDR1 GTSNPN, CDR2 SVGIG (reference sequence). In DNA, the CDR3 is TGTGCCTGGTCAAAAGTGGGGTACTCACCCCTCCACTTT. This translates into CAWSKVGYSPLHF.

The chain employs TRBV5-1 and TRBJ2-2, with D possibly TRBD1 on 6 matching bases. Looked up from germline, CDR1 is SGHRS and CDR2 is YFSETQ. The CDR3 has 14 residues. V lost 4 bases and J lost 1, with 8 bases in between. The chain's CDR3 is CASSRTENTGELFF. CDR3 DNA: TGCGCCAGCAGCAGGACAGAGAACACCGGGGAGCTGTTTTTT.

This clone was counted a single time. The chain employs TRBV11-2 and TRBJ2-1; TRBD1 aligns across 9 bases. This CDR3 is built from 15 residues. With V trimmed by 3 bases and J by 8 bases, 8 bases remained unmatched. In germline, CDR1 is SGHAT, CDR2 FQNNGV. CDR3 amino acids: CASSLGQGPVDEQFF. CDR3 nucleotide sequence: TGTGCCAGCAGCTTGGGACAGGGACCTGTGGATGAGCAGTTCTTC.

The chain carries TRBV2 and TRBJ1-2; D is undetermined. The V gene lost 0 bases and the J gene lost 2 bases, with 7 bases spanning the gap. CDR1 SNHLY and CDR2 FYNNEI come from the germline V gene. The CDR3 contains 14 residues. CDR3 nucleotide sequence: TGTGCCAGCAGTGAAGCGCTCGCAAACTATGGCTACACCTTC. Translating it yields CASSEALANYGYTF.

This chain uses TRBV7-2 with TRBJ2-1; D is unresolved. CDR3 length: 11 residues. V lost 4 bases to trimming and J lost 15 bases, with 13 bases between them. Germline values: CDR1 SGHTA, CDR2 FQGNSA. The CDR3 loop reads CASSYSALRFF. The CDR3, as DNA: TGTGCCAGCAGCTATTCCGCCCTTCGGTTCTTC.